What follows are 26 T cell receptor beta chains derived from one specimen sequenced in a study of blood T cell repertoires in COVID-19 (dated by TCRdb to 2020 to 2022). Library construction relied on the immunoSEQ multiplex PCR assay. The immuneACCESS repertoire file appears here via TCRdb, limited to in-frame rearrangements. These files lack a portion of the clones; in checked studies, under half of the deficit traces to unresolved V genes, and the cause of the others is not known. The sample contains 110,000 or so clones, about 87% of them found a single time. The ten largest clones add up to 4.6% of the sample. Sequencing was carried out using peripheral blood. Receptors originate from a woman aged 45-65 years with acute or convalescent COVID-19.

The chain uses TRBV2 and TRBJ2-1, with D tentatively TRBD2 (7 bases). Trimming shortened V by 7 bases and J by 6 bases, and 22 bases separated the two germline ends. CDR1 and CDR2 (germline): SNHLY, FYNNEI. The CDR3 extends over 16 amino acids. CDR3 sequence: CASTTQRGGELNEQFF. The CDR3 DNA is TGTGCCAGCACCACCCAACGAGGGGGGGAGCTCAATGAGCAGTTCTTC.

This chain connects TRBV6-5 to TRBJ2-7, with D unclear. V was pared by 0 bases and J by 6 bases, with 15 bases between. The germline gives CDR1 MNHEY, CDR2 SVGAGI. CDR3 length: 15 residues. The DNA of the CDR3 is TGTGCCAGCAGTTACTCAGGCTTGAGTAGCTCCGAGCAGTACTTC. This encodes CASSYSGLSSSEQYF.

The V gene is TRBV27, the J gene TRBJ2-3; 8 bases map to TRBD2. The CDR3 is 15 amino acids. J was trimmed by 0 bases and V by 8 bases; bases with no gene match: 7. Germline CDR1 reads MNHEY; CDR2 reads SMNVEV (reference sequence). The CDR3 loop is CASGELAESTDTQYF. In DNA form, the CDR3 reads TGTGCCAGCGGAGAACTAGCGGAGAGCACAGATACGCAGTATTTT.

The chain's CDR3 is CASSPFGTTVTEAFF. The DNA of the CDR3 is TGTGCCAGCAGCCCCTTCGGGACAACTGTAACTGAAGCTTTCTTT. The V gene is TRBV3-1 (or the pseudogene TRBV3-2), the J gene TRBJ1-1; tentative D call: TRBD1 (6 bases). This CDR3 has 15 amino acids. V dropped 4 bases and J dropped 5 bases, with 17 bases sitting between them. Germline V CDR1 and CDR2: LGHDT, YNNKEL (reference sequence).

This sequence joins TRBV7-6 and TRBJ1-1, with 7 bases fitting TRBD1. This CDR3 has 12 amino acids. The germline V gene has CDR1 SGHVS and CDR2 FNYEAQ. J gave up 6 bases and V 4 bases, and 2 bases lay outside the gene matches. The CDR3 sequence is CASSSGQAEAFF. The CDR3 coding sequence is TGTGCCAGCAGCTCCGGACAGGCTGAAGCTTTCTTT.

V is TRBV7-3 and J is TRBJ2-7; unclear D gene. Germline CDR1 and CDR2: SGHTA and FQGTGA. This CDR3 is 13 amino acids long. V lost 5 bases and J lost 5, with 13 bases in between. Here the CDR3 reads CASSESSFNEQYF. DNA of the CDR3: TGTGCCAGCAGCGAGAGTAGCTTTAACGAGCAGTACTTC.

The genes are TRBV24-1 and TRBJ1-2; 7 bases map to TRBD1. J gave up 0 bases and V 6 bases, and 3 bases lay outside the gene matches. From germline, CDR1 is KGHDR and CDR2 SFDVKD. The CDR3 has 14 amino acids. The CDR3 nucleotides read TGTGCCACCAGTCGAGGGGGCGCTAACTATGGCTACACCTTC. Translated, it gives CATSRGGANYGYTF.

The rearrangement links TRBV7-2 to TRBJ1-1; D is uncertain. CDR1 is SGHTA and CDR2 is FQGNSA in the germline V gene. The CDR3 has 13 amino acids. V was pared by 1 base and J by 6 bases, with 9 bases between. CDR3 protein: CASSLGRRSEAFF. The CDR3, as DNA: TGTGCCAGCAGCTTAGGTCGCAGGTCTGAAGCTTTCTTT.

This rearrangement joins TRBV4-1 to TRBJ2-1; 12 nucleotides agree with TRBD2. CDR3 size: 16 residues. Germline CDR1 and CDR2: MGHRA and YSYEKL. V trimming: 4 bases; J trimming: 4 bases; junction bases outside the gene matches: 5. As DNA, the CDR3 is TGCGCCAGCAGCCCAGAAGGACTAGCGGGGTACAATGAGCAGTTCTTC. Protein: CASSPEGLAGYNEQFF.

This clone was seen more than once but under ten times. This chain joins TRBV15 and TRBJ1-6; 10 positions agree with TRBD1. The V and J ends lost 0 bases and 9 bases, in that order; junction bases with no gene match: 5. The CDR3 consists of 16 residues. CDR1 and CDR2 from the germline V gene are LNHNV and YYDKDF (reference sequence). CDR3 DNA: TGTGCCACCAGCAGAGATTCCCGGGACAGGGGTTCACCCCTCCACTTT. It encodes CATSRDSRDRGSPLHF.

The chain couples TRBV7-2 to TRBJ2-7; D is unclear. V was cut by 5 bases and J by 0 bases, with 11 bases left in between. This CDR3 has 14 amino acids. Germline V gene sequence: CDR1 SGHTA, CDR2 FQGNSA. CDR3 DNA sequence: TGTGCCAGCAGCCCAGTCCCGTACTCCTACGAGCAGTACTTC. This codes for CASSPVPYSYEQYF.

CDR3 bases: TGTGCCAGCAGCCCCCAAGCGGGAGGGCCAGGTGATACGCAGTATTTT. This encodes CASSPQAGGPGDTQYF. The chain links TRBV3-1 (or the pseudogene TRBV3-2) to TRBJ2-3; TRBD2 matches at 10 bases. Germline V CDR1 and CDR2: LGHDT, YNNKEL (reference sequence). The CDR3 sequence is 16 residues long. Trimming at V came to 4 bases and at J to 6 bases, leaving 10 bases not matched to a gene.

The J gene is TRBJ2-2, the V gene TRBV2, with D possibly TRBD1 on 8 matching bases. V shed 5 bases and J shed 5 bases, with 12 bases lying between them. Germline lookup yields CDR1 SNHLY and CDR2 FYNNEI. CDR3 length: 14 residues. Here the CDR3 reads CASSTGGVTGELFF. Written as DNA, the CDR3 is TGTGCCAGCAGTACAGGGGGGGTTACCGGGGAGCTGTTTTTT.

The chain has TRBV4-1 and TRBJ1-3; maybe TRBD1 (5 bases). Germline loops: CDR1 MGHRA, CDR2 YSYEKL. Trimming cost V 5 bases and J 0 bases, with 11 bases left between them. This CDR3 is 15 amino acids long. The CDR3 protein is CASSSRDSSGNTIYF. CDR3 nucleotides: TGCGCCAGCAGCTCCCGAGACAGCTCTGGAAACACCATATATTTT.

Written as DNA, the CDR3 is TGTGCCAGCAGTGAAACACCGAGGGGGGGTGAAAAACTGTTTTTT. Its protein is CASSETPRGGEKLFF. The chain links TRBV2 to TRBJ1-4; tentative D call: TRBD1 (6 bases). In germline, CDR1 is SNHLY, CDR2 FYNNEI. The CDR3 is made up of 15 amino acids. Trimming took off 2 bases at V and 7 bases at J, with 14 bases between the two ends. Complete variable domain (other parts from reference TRBV2 and TRBJ1-4): EPEVTQTPSHQVTQMGQEVILRCVPISNHLYFYWYRQILGQKVEFLVSFYNNEISEKSEIFDDQFSVERPDGSNFTLKIRSTKLEDSAMYFCASSETPRGGEKLFFGSGTQLSVL.

The V call is TRBV12-3 or TRBV12-4, the J call TRBJ2-7; D uncertain. Trimming stripped 1 base from V and 1 base from J, with 5 bases between. The CDR3 is made up of 13 amino acids. CDR3 DNA: TGTGCCAGCAGTTTAGTAGATTCCTACGAGCAGTACTTC. Encoded protein: CASSLVDSYEQYF.

The chain recombines TRBV24-1 with TRBJ2-1; 11 bases line up with TRBD1. There are 17 residues in the CDR3. J was trimmed by 7 bases and V by 4 bases; bases with no gene match: 11. The germline V gene encodes CDR1 KGHDR and CDR2 SFDVKD. DNA of the CDR3: TGTGCCACCAGTGACCAAGGGACAGGGGGTGCGGGTAATGAGCAGTTCTTC. Translating gives CATSDQGTGGAGNEQFF.

J is TRBJ1-1 and V is TRBV7-9; D call uncertain. Germline-derived CDR1 and CDR2 are SEHNR and FQNEAQ (reference sequence). The germline V and J ends were trimmed by 5 bases and 3 bases, with 13 bases remaining between them. This CDR3 is 14 amino acids long. The CDR3 DNA reads TGTGCCAGCAGCCCCCGAGTCGGGGACACTGAAGCTTTCTTT. It encodes CASSPRVGDTEAFF.

The V and J genes are TRBV6-1 and TRBJ2-3, with D unresolved. The CDR3 is made up of 15 amino acids. Per the germline V gene, CDR1 is MNHNS and CDR2 is SASEGT. Between the trimmed V and J ends, which lost 3 bases and 0 bases, there was a span of 10 bases. CDR3 bases: TGTGCCAGCAGTGAGACACGCCTTAGCACAGATACGCAGTATTTT. Amino acids: CASSETRLSTDTQYF.

This clone was recorded only once. The rearrangement joins TRBV24-1 to TRBJ2-2; possible D gene TRBD1, 6 bases. The V gene's germline CDR1 is KGHDR and CDR2 SFDVKD. Trimming left V 0 bases short and J 1 base short, with 20 bases between. This CDR3 has 20 amino acids. The CDR3: CATSDLPTNRDTKNTGELFF. The DNA for the CDR3 is TGTGCCACCAGTGATTTGCCTACTAACCGGGACACCAAGAACACCGGGGAGCTGTTTTTT.

The chain couples TRBV29-1 to TRBJ2-5, with 9 nucleotides matching TRBD1. The germline V gene has CDR1 SQVTM and CDR2 ANQGSEA. V shed 6 bases, J shed 2 bases, and the junction held 4 bases outside the gene matches. The CDR3 is made up of 13 amino acids. As DNA, the CDR3 is TGCAGCGTGGCCGGGACAGGGCAAGAGACCCAGTACTTC. It is translated as CSVAGTGQETQYF.

The chain carries TRBV10-1 and TRBJ2-5; 10 bases agree with TRBD1. Germline V gives CDR1 WNHNN, CDR2 SYGVQD (reference sequence). The CDR3 runs 14 residues. With 6 bases clipped from V and 5 bases from J, the junction kept 6 bases outside the gene matches. CDR3 nucleotides: TGCGCCAGCAGCCCCGGACAGGGGGGCGAGACCCAGTACTTC. Translation gives CASSPGQGGETQYF.

The genes are TRBV6-6 and TRBJ2-7, with D maybe TRBD2 (5 bases). Germline lookup yields CDR1 MNHNY and CDR2 SVGAGI (reference sequence). CDR3 size: 12 residues. V dropped 6 bases and J dropped 3 bases, with 9 bases sitting between them. CDR3: CASRNGGYEQYF. The CDR3 coding sequence is TGTGCCAGCAGGAACGGAGGCTACGAGCAGTACTTC.

The chain links TRBV6-5 to TRBJ2-5; 7 bases match TRBD2. Germline CDR1 MNHEY, CDR2 SVGAGI. V dropped 6 bases and J dropped 6; count of bases not matched to a gene: 7. The CDR3 is made up of 13 amino acids. The CDR3 DNA sequence: TGTGCCAGCAGCGCGAGGGGAGGGAAGACCCAGTACTTC. It yields the protein CASSARGGKTQYF.

The rearrangement joins TRBV13 to TRBJ2-1, with 9 bases matching TRBD2. Germline CDR1 and CDR2: PRHDT and FYEKMQ (reference sequence). With V trimmed by 4 bases and J by 3 bases, 7 bases remained unmatched. CDR3 size: 16 residues. CDR3 DNA sequence: TGTGCCAGCAGCTCTCTTGGGACTAGCAGCTACAATGAGCAGTTCTTC. This encodes CASSSLGTSSYNEQFF.

The chain has TRBV19 and TRBJ2-1; the D gene is possibly TRBD2 (5 bases). Trimming left V 3 bases short and J 0 bases short, with 15 bases between. Per the germline V gene, CDR1 is LNHDA and CDR2 is SQIVND (reference sequence). The CDR3 sequence is 17 residues long. DNA of the CDR3: TGTGCCAGTAGTATCCGCCCTAGCCCAGGCTCCTACAATGAGCAGTTCTTC. This sequence encodes CASSIRPSPGSYNEQFF.